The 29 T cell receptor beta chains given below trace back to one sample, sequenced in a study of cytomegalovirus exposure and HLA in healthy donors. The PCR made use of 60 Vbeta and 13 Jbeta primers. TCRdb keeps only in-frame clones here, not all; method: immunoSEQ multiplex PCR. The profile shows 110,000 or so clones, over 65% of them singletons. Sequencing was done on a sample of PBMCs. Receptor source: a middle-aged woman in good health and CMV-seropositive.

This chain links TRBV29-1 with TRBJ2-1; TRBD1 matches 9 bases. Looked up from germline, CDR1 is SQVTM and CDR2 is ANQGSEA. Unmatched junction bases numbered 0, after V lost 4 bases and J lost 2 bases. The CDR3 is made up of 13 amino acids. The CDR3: CSVGDRAYNEQFF. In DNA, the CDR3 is TGCAGCGTTGGGGACAGGGCCTACAATGAGCAGTTCTTC.

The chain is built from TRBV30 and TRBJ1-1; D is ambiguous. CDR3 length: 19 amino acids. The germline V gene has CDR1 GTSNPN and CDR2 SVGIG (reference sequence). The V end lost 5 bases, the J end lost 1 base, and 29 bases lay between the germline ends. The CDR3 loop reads CAWSPLSSGKMAWNTEAFF. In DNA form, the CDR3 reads TGTGCCTGGTCCCCCCTATCATCCGGGAAGATGGCCTGGAACACTGAAGCTTTCTTT.

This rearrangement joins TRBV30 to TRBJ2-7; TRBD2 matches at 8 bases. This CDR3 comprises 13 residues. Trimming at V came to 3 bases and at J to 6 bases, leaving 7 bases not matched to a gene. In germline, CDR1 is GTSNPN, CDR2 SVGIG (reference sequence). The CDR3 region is CAWSLGTSGEQYF. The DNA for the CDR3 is TGTGCCTGGAGCCTCGGGACTAGTGGCGAGCAGTACTTC.

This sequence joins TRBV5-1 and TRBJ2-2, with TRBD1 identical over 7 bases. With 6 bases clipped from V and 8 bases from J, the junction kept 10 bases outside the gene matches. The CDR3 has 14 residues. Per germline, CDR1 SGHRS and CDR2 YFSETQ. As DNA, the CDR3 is TGCGCCAGCACCGAGGGGACAGTTATGGGGGAGCTGTTTTTT. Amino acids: CASTEGTVMGELFF. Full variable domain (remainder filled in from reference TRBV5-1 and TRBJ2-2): KAGVTQTPRYLIKTRGQQVTLSCSPISGHRSVSWYQQTPGQGLQFLFEYFSETQRNKGNFPGRFSGRQFSNSRSEMNVSTLELGDSALYLCASTEGTVMGELFFGEGSRLTVL.

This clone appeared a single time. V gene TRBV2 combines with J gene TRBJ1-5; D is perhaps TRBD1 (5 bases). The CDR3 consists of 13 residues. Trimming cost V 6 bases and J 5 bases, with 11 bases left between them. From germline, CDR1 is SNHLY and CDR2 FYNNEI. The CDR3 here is CASSRQKDQPQHF. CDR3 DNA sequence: TGTGCCAGCAGCCGACAGAAGGATCAGCCCCAGCATTTT.

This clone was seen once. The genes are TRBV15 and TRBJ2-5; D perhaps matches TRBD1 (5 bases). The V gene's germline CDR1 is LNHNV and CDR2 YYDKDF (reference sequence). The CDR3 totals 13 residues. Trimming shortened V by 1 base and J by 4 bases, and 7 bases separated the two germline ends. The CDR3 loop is CATSRATGETQYF. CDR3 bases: TGTGCCACCAGCAGAGCCACAGGAGAGACCCAGTACTTC. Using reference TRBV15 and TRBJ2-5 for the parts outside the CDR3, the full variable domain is DAMVIQNPRYQVTQFGKPVTLSCSQTLNHNVMYWYQQKSSQAPKLLFHYYDKDFNNEADTPDNFQSRRPNTSFCFLDIRSPGLGDTAMYLCATSRATGETQYFGPGTRLLVL.

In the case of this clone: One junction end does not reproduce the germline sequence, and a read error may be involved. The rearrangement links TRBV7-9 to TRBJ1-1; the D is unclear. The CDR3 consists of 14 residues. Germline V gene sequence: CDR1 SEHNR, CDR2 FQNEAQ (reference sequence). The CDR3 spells CSSSLGRGNTEAFF. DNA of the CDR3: TGTTCCAGCAGCTTAGGGCGGGGGAACACTGAAGCTTTCTTT.

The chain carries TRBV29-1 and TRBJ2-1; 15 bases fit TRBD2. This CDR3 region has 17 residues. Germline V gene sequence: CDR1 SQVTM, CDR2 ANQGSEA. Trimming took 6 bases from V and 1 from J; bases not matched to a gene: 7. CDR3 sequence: CSVGLAGGSRSYNEQFF. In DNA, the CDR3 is TGCAGCGTGGGACTAGCGGGAGGCTCCAGATCCTACAATGAGCAGTTCTTC.

In DNA form, the CDR3 reads TGTGCCAGCAGCTTAATAGCGGGAGCCACAGATACGCAGTATTTT. Translated, it gives CASSLIAGATDTQYF. The J gene is TRBJ2-3, the V gene TRBV5-6; 9 bases are shared with TRBD2. J was trimmed by 2 bases and V by 2 bases; bases with no gene match: 3. This CDR3 is 15 amino acids long. CDR1 is SGHDT, CDR2 YYEEEE, per germline.

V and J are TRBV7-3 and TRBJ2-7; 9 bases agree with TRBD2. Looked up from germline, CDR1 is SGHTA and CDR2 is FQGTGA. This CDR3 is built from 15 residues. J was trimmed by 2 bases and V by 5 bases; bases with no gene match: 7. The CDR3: CASSLSGGAAYEQYF. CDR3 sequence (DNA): TGTGCCAGCAGCCTTAGCGGGGGAGCCGCCTACGAGCAGTACTTC.

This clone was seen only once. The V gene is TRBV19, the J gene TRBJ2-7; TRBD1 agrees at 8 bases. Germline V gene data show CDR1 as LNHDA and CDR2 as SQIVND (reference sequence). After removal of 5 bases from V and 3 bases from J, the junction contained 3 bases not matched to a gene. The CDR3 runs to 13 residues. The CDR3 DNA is TGTGCCAGTAGTTTAGGACAGGGCTACGAGCAGTACTTC. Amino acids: CASSLGQGYEQYF. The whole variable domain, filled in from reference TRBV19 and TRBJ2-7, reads DGGITQSPKYLFRKEGQNVTLSCEQNLNHDAMYWYRQDPGQGLRLIYYSQIVNDFQKGDIAEGYSVSREKKESFPLTVTSAQKNPTAFYLCASSLGQGYEQYFGPGTRLTVT.

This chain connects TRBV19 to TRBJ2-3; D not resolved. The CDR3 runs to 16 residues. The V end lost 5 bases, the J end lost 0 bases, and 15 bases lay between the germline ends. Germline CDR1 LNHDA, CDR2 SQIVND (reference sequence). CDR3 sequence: CASSFHSPSSTDTQYF. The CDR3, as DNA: TGTGCCAGTAGTTTCCACAGCCCCTCCAGCACAGATACGCAGTATTTT.

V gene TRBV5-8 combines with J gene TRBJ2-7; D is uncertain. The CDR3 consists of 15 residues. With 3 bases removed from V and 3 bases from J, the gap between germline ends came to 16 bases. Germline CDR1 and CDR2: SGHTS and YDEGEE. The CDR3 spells CASSSRFRSNYEQYF. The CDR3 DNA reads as TGTGCCAGCAGCTCCCGATTCCGGTCGAACTACGAGCAGTACTTC.

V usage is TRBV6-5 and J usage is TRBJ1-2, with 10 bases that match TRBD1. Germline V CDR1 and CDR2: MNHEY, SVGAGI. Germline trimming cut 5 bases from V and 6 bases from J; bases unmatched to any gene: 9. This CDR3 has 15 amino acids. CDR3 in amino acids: CASSATWTGGDGYTF. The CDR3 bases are TGTGCCAGCAGTGCGACTTGGACAGGGGGGGATGGCTACACCTTC.

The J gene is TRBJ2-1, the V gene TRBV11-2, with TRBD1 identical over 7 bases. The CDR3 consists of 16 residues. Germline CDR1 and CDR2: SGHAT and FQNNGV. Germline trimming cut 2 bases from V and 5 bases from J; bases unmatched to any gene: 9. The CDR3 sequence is CASSLISGGRDNEQFF. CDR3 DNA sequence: TGTGCCAGCAGCTTAATCTCAGGGGGTAGGGACAATGAGCAGTTCTTC.

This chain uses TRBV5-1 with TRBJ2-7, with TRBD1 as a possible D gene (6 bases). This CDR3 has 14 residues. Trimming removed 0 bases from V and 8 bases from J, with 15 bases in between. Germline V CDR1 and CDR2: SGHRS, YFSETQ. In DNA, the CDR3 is TGCGCCAGCAGCTTGGAAGGGACACCGCATCAGCAGTACTTC. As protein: CASSLEGTPHQQYF.

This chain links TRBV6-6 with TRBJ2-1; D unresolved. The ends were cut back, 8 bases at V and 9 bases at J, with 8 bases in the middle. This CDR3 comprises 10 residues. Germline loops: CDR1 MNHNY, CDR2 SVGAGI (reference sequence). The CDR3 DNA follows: TGTGCCAGCGCTCGGGTTGAGCAGTTCTTC. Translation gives CASARVEQFF.

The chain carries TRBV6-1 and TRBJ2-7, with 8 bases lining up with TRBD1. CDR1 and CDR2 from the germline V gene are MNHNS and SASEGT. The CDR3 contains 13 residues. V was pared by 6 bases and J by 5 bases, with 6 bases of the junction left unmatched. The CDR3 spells CASRVDRVNEQYF. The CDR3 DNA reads TGTGCCAGCAGGGTGGACAGGGTAAACGAGCAGTACTTC.

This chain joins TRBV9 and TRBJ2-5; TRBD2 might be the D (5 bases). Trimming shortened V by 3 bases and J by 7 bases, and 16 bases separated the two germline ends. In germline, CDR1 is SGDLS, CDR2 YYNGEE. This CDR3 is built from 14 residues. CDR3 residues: CASSGSIAPGTQYF. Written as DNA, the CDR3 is TGTGCCAGCAGCGGATCCATAGCGCCAGGGACCCAGTACTTC.

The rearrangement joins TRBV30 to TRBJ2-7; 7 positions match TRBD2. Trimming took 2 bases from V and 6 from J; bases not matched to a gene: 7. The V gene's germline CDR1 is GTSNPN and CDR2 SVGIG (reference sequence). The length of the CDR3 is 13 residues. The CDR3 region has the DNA TGTGCCTGGAGTAAGCGGGGAGAGAGCGAGCAGTACTTC. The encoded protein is CAWSKRGESEQYF.

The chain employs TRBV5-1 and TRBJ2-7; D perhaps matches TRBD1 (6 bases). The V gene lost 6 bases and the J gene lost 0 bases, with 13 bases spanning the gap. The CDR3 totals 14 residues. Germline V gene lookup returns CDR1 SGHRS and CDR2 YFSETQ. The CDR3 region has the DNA TGCGCCAGCACCCGGGACAACCCCTCCTACGAGCAGTACTTC. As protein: CASTRDNPSYEQYF.

The CDR3 loop is CASSQTGGDTQYF. As DNA, the CDR3 is TGCGCCAGCAGCCAAACCGGAGGCGATACGCAGTATTTT. This chain links TRBV4-1 with TRBJ2-3, with D possibly TRBD2 on 5 matching bases. CDR3 length: 13 residues. V was clipped by 2 bases and J by 6 bases, with 9 bases between them. Germline-derived CDR1 and CDR2 are MGHRA and YSYEKL.

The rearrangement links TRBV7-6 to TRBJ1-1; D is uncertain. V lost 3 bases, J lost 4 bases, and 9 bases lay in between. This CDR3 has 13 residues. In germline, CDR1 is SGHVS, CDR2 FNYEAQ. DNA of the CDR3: TGTGCCAGCAGCTTGACGGAGGGCACTGAAGCTTTCTTT. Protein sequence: CASSLTEGTEAFF.

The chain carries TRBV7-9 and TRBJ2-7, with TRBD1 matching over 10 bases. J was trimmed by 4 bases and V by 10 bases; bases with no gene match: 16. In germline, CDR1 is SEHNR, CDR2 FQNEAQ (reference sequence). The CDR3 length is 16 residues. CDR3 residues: CATGGDRGPEGYEQYF. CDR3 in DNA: TGTGCCACTGGCGGGGACAGGGGCCCCGAGGGATACGAGCAGTACTTC.

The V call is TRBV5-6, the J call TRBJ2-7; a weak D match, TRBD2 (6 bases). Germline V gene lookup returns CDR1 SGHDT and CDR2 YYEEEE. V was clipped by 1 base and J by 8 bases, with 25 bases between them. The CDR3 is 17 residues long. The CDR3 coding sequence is TGTGCCAGCAGCTTGTTGGGCGGGGCCGGAGAAAGGGAAAAGCAGTACTTC. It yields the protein CASSLLGGAGEREKQYF.

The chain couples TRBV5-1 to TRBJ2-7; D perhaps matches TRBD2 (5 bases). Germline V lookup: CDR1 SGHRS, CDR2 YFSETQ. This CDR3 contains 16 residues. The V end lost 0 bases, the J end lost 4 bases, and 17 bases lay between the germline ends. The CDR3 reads CASSLDPTPGYYEQYF. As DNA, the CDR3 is TGCGCCAGCAGCTTGGACCCGACACCGGGATATTACGAGCAGTACTTC.

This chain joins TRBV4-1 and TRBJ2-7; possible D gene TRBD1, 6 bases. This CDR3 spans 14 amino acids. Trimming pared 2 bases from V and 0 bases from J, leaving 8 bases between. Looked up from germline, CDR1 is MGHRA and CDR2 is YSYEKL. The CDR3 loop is CASSQRDNSYEQYF. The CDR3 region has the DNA TGCGCCAGCAGCCAACGGGACAACTCCTACGAGCAGTACTTC.

The CDR3 DNA is TGTGCCAGCAGCTTTGGAGAATCAGATACGCAGTATTTT. Its translation: CASSFGESDTQYF. This rearrangement joins TRBV11-3 to TRBJ2-3; D not certain. The CDR3 has 13 amino acids. V was trimmed by 3 bases and J by 4 bases, leaving 8 bases between them. CDR1 is SGHNT, CDR2 YENEEA, per germline.

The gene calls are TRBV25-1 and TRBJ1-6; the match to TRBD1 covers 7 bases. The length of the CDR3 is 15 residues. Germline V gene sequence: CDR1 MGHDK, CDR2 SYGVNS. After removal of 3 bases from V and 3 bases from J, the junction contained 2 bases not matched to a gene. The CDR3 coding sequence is TGTGCCAGCAGTGACCAGGGGGACTATAATTCACCCCTCCACTTT. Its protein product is CASSDQGDYNSPLHF.